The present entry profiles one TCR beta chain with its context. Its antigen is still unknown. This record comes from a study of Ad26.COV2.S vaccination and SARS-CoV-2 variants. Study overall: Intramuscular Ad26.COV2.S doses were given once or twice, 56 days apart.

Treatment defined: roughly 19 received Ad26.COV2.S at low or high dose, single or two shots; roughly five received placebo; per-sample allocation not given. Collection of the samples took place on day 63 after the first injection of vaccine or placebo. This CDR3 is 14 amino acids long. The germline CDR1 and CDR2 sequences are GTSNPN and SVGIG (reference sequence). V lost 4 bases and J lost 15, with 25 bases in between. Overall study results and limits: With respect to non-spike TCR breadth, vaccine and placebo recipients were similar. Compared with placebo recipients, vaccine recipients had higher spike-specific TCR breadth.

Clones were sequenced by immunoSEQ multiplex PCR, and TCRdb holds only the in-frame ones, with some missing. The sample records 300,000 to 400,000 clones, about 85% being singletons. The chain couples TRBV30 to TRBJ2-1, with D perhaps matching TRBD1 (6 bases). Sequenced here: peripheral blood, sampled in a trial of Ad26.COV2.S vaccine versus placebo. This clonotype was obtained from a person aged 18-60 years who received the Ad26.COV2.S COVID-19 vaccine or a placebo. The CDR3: CAWNDQFWDNEGFF. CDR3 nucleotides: TGTGCCTGGAACGACCAGTTTTGGGACAACGAGGGGTTCTTC.